The TCR beta chain under discussion was sequenced for a study of CD8+ T cells in alopecia areata. Overall study context: Spontaneously alopecic C3H/HeJ graft donors, roughly 6-13 months old, gave skin to roughly 7-11-week-old female C3H/HeJ mice. Findings of the study overall: Scalp sample data also include resident alphabeta T cells from normal skin. Shared TCR sequences were less clear between patients than in mice, possibly partly from HLA diversity.

This clone has ten or more counts. The target antigen is unknown. The gene symbols are mouse symbols. Other DNA variants within this sample encode the same CDR3. Markers used for sorting pooled cutaneous lymph node cells were CD4, CD8alpha, NKG2D, NKG2ACE and others. Following RNA extraction, reverse transcription yielded cDNA that acted as the sequencing template. The method was immunoSEQ multiplex PCR; TCRdb's version includes in-frame clones alone and lacks a portion of them. Observed are around 290,000 clones, no singletons, with the top ten taking about 1.1%. The sequencing input was CD4+ T cells sorted from a lymph node. The TCR was taken from a C3H/HeJ mouse with alopecia areata. The MHC haplotype of this mouse line is H2-k.

Here the CDR3 reads CASSPQGANSDYTF. Incomplete CDR3 DNA: TGTGCTAGCAGTCCACAGGGCGCAAACTCC. The rearrangement joins TRBV29 to TRBJ1-2, with D maybe TRBD1 (6 bases). The CDR3 end falls 4 residues outside the read, so it is completed with the germline J gene. The CDR3 length is 14 residues. CDR1 MSHET and CDR2 SYDVDS come from the germline V gene. The germline V and J ends were trimmed by 5 bases and 0 bases, with 10 bases remaining between them.